This T cell receptor (beta chain) was sequenced for a study of T cells in localized non-small cell lung cancer. The repertoire was sequenced with immunoSEQ multiplex PCR; TCRdb's copy has only in-frame clones and lacks some. The table includes tens of thousands of clones, approximately 84% detected once. The source material was peripheral blood, sampled before any cancer treatment. The clonotype originates from a female donor aged 60 or older with stage I lung adenocarcinoma.

CDR3 nucleotide sequence: TGTGCCACAAAACAGGACGCGGCCAACGTCCTGACTTTC. Its translation is CATKQDAANVLTF. The genes are TRBV2 and TRBJ2-6; TRBD1 might be the D (5 bases). Germline CDR1 and CDR2: SNHLY and FYNNEI. V was pared by 10 bases and J by 6 bases, with 13 bases between. This CDR3 contains 13 residues.